Included here is one TCR beta chain sequence, with context. What it binds is unknown. The PCR made use of 60 Vbeta and 13 Jbeta primers. The method was immunoSEQ multiplex PCR; TCRdb's version includes in-frame clones alone and lacks a portion of them. The sample lists 200,000 to 250,000 clones, 80% to 90% occurring once. This entry comes from a study of cytomegalovirus exposure and HLA in healthy donors. Study overall: Clustering assigned about 76% of the roughly 430 genotyped donors to the Caucasian-associated ancestry cluster.

Regarding the study as a whole: The authors later found most CMV-associated TCR beta chains appeared HLA-restricted.

CDR3 size: 14 residues. V was clipped by 7 bases and J by 4 bases; unmatched bases: 9. Germline V gene lookup returns CDR1 MNHEY and CDR2 SMNVEV (reference sequence). The receptor was isolated from a woman between 18 and 30 years old in good health and CMV-seronegative. The specimen sequenced was PBMCs. This chain links TRBV27 with TRBJ2-7; 8 nucleotides match TRBD2. The CDR3 here is CASTSILADYEQYF. CDR3 bases: TGTGCCAGCACATCTATACTAGCGGATTACGAGCAGTACTTC.